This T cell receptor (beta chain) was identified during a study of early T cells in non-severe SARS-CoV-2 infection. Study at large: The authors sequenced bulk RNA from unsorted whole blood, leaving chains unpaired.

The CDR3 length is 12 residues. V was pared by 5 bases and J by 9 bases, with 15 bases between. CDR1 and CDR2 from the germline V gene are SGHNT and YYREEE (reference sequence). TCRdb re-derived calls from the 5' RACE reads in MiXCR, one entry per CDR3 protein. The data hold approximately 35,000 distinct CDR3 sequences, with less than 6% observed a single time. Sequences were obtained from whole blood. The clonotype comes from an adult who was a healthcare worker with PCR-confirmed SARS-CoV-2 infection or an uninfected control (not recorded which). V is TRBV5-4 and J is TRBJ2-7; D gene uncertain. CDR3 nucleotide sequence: TGTGCCAGCAGGTCGGGCCAGTTTGGGCAGTACTTC. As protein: CASRSGQFGQYF.